The next 19 T cell receptor beta chains were all read from a single sample in a study of spatial heterogeneity in lung cancer. TCRdb itself ran the 5' RACE reads through MiXCR, one entry per CDR3 protein. The sample yields 25,000 or so distinct CDR3 sequences, 6% seen once. The time point here: blood at routine non-recurrence follow-up after resection. Without sorting, whole RNA was sequenced from tumor, nontumor lung or frozen PBMC. The material was PBMCs, obtained at follow-up. The receptors derive from a male donor with early-stage non-small cell lung cancer.

This clonotype was observed at least ten times. This CDR3 fails to terminate in the conserved phenylalanine or tryptophan, so it likely reflects a read error. Because the CDR3's place on the DNA is in doubt, the DNA is left out and the CDR3 is given as listed by TCRdb. The chain employs TRBV6-2 or TRBV6-3 and TRBJ2-1; TRBD2 is the table's D call and was not checked against the DNA. From its first to its last residue, the CDR3 has 13 amino acids. Looked up from germline, CDR1 is MNHEY and CDR2 is SVGEGT. The CDR3 protein is CASSASSGGPTRV.

This clonotype appeared a few times. The rearrangement joins TRBV6-1 to TRBJ1-1; 7 bases are a match to TRBD1. V lost 6 bases and J lost 8; bases outside the gene matches: 6. The CDR3 contains 12 residues. Per the germline V gene, CDR1 is MNHNS and CDR2 is SASEGT. The CDR3 nucleotides are TGTGCCAGCAGGGCGATGGACAGGGAAGCTTTCTTT. Translating gives CASRAMDREAFF.

At least ten counts were recorded for this clonotype. This chain uses TRBV12-3 or TRBV12-4 with TRBJ2-4, with D uncertain. The CDR3 is 13 residues long. V shed 5 bases and J shed 7 bases, with 12 bases lying between them. The CDR3 nucleotides read TGTGCCAGCAGTCCAACCGCGGCGAACATTCAGTACTTC. The encoded protein is CASSPTAANIQYF.

In this sample, this clonotype turned up many times. The chain joins TRBV2 to TRBJ2-2, with 14 bases fitting TRBD2. The CDR3 length is 15 residues. Germline CDR1 SNHLY, CDR2 FYNNEI. V was clipped by 6 bases and J by 6 bases; unmatched bases: 3. The CDR3 here is CASRGLAGASGELFF. DNA for the CDR3: TGTGCCAGCAGGGGACTAGCGGGAGCATCCGGGGAGCTGTTTTTT.

This clonotype was observed at least ten times. The chain carries TRBV7-2 and TRBJ2-3; TRBD2 matches at 9 bases. J lost 6 bases, V lost 2 bases, and 9 bases had no gene match. CDR3 length: 16 residues. Germline V CDR1 and CDR2: SGHTA, FQGNSA. CDR3 protein: CASSLIGGGAGDTQYF. The CDR3 DNA follows: TGTGCCAGCAGCTTAATTGGCGGGGGGGCCGGTGATACGCAGTATTTT.

This sequence joins TRBV5-5 and TRBJ2-5; a weak D match, TRBD1 (6 bases). The CDR3 runs 13 residues. V lost 4 bases and J lost 2, with 9 bases in between. Germline CDR1 and CDR2: SGHKS and YYEKEE (reference sequence). CDR3 in amino acids: CASSLQGQETQYF. CDR3 DNA: TGTGCCAGCAGCCTACAGGGTCAAGAGACCCAGTACTTC.

This clonotype was seen at least ten times. The chain couples TRBV30 to TRBJ2-1, with D hard to call. The V gene's germline CDR1 is GTSNPN and CDR2 SVGIG (reference sequence). The V and J ends lost 1 base and 2 bases respectively, with 12 bases between them. The CDR3 length is 15 residues. The CDR3, as DNA: TGTGCCTGGAGTGGTAGGGTCAGGACCTACAATGAGCAGTTCTTC. As protein: CAWSGRVRTYNEQFF.

This clonotype was recorded a few times. The V and J genes are TRBV7-3 and TRBJ1-5; D is undetermined. The V end lost 5 bases, the J end lost 4 bases, and 9 bases lay between the germline ends. The CDR3 consists of 13 residues. Germline-derived CDR1 and CDR2 are SGHTA and FQGTGA. CDR3 protein: CASSRTNNQPQHF. The CDR3, as DNA: TGTGCCAGCAGCCGGACCAATAATCAGCCCCAGCATTTT.

This clonotype came up many times. The rearrangement joins TRBV4-1 to TRBJ2-2, with D perhaps matching TRBD2 (6 bases). Per the germline V gene, CDR1 is MGHRA and CDR2 is YSYEKL. The V and J ends lost 1 base and 6 bases respectively, with 12 bases between them. The CDR3 is 15 amino acids. The CDR3 DNA sequence: TGCGCCAGCAGCCAAGTACTTCTAGCGCCCGGGGAGCTGTTTTTT. It translates to CASSQVLLAPGELFF.

This clonotype was seen many times. V and J are TRBV25-1 and TRBJ1-2, with D unresolved. Germline CDR1 and CDR2: MGHDK and SYGVNS. Trimming took off 2 bases at V and 8 bases at J, with 15 bases between the two ends. This CDR3 spans 14 amino acids. The CDR3 protein is CASSEGLVREGYTF. In nucleotides, the CDR3 is TGTGCCAGCAGTGAAGGCTTGGTTAGGGAAGGCTACACCTTC.

There are many counts of this clonotype. CDR3 in amino acids: CASSPGTSEAQFF. In DNA, the CDR3 is TGTGCCAGCAGCCCCGGGACTAGCGAGGCGCAGTTCTTC. This chain connects TRBV7-3 to TRBJ2-1; 10 bases align to TRBD2. CDR3 size: 13 residues. The V and J ends lost 5 bases and 12 bases, in that order; junction bases with no gene match: 7. The germline gives CDR1 SGHTA, CDR2 FQGTGA.

A word on this clonotype: A much larger clone differs from this one at a single base, so this may be a read error. The conserved phenylalanine or tryptophan is not found at the CDR3 terminus, so this likely reflects a read error. The chain is built from TRBV7-8 and TRBJ1-5; 7 bases line up with TRBD1. The germline V gene has CDR1 SGHVS and CDR2 FQNEAQ. CDR3 length: 16 residues. With 2 bases clipped from V and 1 base from J, the junction kept 5 bases outside the gene matches. CDR3: CASSLRGPGSNQPQHL. In nucleotides, the CDR3 is TGTGCCAGCAGCTTAAGGGGGCCGGGGAGCAATCAGCCCCAGCATCTT.

This chain connects TRBV5-6 to TRBJ1-5; TRBD1 might be the D (5 bases). V lost 7 bases and J lost 6, with 20 bases in between. The germline V gene has CDR1 SGHDT and CDR2 YYEEEE. The CDR3 has 15 amino acids. Here the CDR3 DNA reads TGTGCCAGCCAGAGCAGACAGCCGGTCATTCAGCCCCAGCATTTT. The encoded protein is CASQSRQPVIQPQHF.

There are many counts of this clonotype. V gene TRBV18 combines with J gene TRBJ1-1, with D unresolved. CDR1 and CDR2 (germline): KGHSH, LQKENI. V was clipped by 2 bases and J by 1 base, with 5 bases between them. This CDR3 comprises 13 residues. CDR3 coding DNA: TGTGCCAGCTCACCATTACGGAACACTGAAGCTTTCTTT. It translates to CASSPLRNTEAFF. The full variable domain, rest sourced from reference TRBV18 and TRBJ1-1, is NAGVMQNPRHLVRRRGQEARLRCSPMKGHSHVYWYRQLPEEGLKFMVYLQKENIIDESGMPKERFSAEFPKEGPSILRIQQVVRGDSAAYFCASSPLRNTEAFFGQGTRLTVV.

This clonotype was counted ten times or more. V usage is TRBV12-3 or TRBV12-4 and J usage is TRBJ1-5, with 10 nucleotides matching TRBD1. This CDR3 has 13 residues. Trimming at V came to 5 bases and at J to 6 bases, leaving 1 base not matched to a gene. In DNA, the CDR3 is TGTGCCAGCAGTGGGACAGGGGCTCAGCCCCAGCATTTT. It encodes CASSGTGAQPQHF.

This clonotype was recorded at least ten times. V usage is TRBV25-1 and J usage is TRBJ2-4, with 11 bases matching TRBD2. The CDR3 is 18 amino acids. CDR1 is MGHDK and CDR2 is SYGVNS in the germline V gene. V lost 1 base to trimming and J lost 1 base; unmatched junction nucleotides: 6. Written as DNA, the CDR3 is TGTGCCAGCAGTGAATCTAGCGGGAGGTGGGGGGCCAAAAACATTCAGTACTTC. Amino acids: CASSESSGRWGAKNIQYF. Full variable domain (rest looked up from reference TRBV25-1 and TRBJ2-4): EADIYQTPRYLVIGTGKKITLECSQTMGHDKMYWYQQDPGMELHLIHYSYGVNSTEKGDLSSESTVSRIRTEHFPLTLESARPSHTSQYLCASSESSGRWGAKNIQYFGAGTRLSVL.

At least ten counts were recorded for this clonotype. The CDR3 here is CAWAGGFTTDTQYF. The CDR3, as DNA: TGTGCCTGGGCAGGGGGCTTCACGACAGATACGCAGTATTTT. The chain combines TRBV30 with TRBJ2-3, with 8 bases fitting TRBD1. Unmatched junction bases numbered 7, after V lost 5 bases and J lost 3 bases. The CDR3 has 14 amino acids. Per germline, CDR1 GTSNPN and CDR2 SVGIG (reference sequence).

This sequence joins TRBV6-5 and TRBJ2-3, with TRBD1 as a possible D gene (5 bases). The length of the CDR3 is 12 residues. Between the trimmed V and J ends, which lost 5 bases and 8 bases, there was a span of 11 bases. CDR1 is MNHEY and CDR2 is SVGAGI in the germline V gene. The CDR3 sequence is CASSDSGGTQYF. Written as DNA, the CDR3 is TGTGCCAGCAGTGACAGTGGCGGTACGCAGTATTTT.

V is TRBV7-6 and J is TRBJ2-3; D may be TRBD2 (6 bases). From germline, CDR1 is SGHVS and CDR2 FNYEAQ. This CDR3 region has 15 residues. V lost 3 bases to trimming and J lost 2 bases, with 12 bases between them. CDR3 nucleotide sequence: TGTGCCAGCAGCTTCGGGAGTTCCTCCACAGATACGCAGTATTTT. Protein sequence: CASSFGSSSTDTQYF.